The subject of this entry is one T cell receptor beta chain. Its specificity is not known. This sample stems from a study of beta chain features in type 1 diabetes. General study results and limits: Sampled from patients, naive, central memory and Treg TCRB repertoires appeared more similar than those sampled from healthy donors. Moderate but significant shortening of TCRB CDR3s was recorded in all four CD4+ subsets from Type 1 diabetes patients.

The CDR3 covers 15 residues. The germline CDR1 and CDR2 sequences are SGHVS and FQNEAQ. Losses at the gene ends were 0 bases for V and 2 bases for J; bases not matched to a gene: 3. Sorting that relied on CD45RO/CCR7/CD25/CD127/CD95/CD27 yielded CD4+ naive, central memory, regulatory and stem cell-like memory cells. Expressed TCRB transcripts were sequenced because the isolated RNA had all been reverse transcribed beforehand. TCRdb keeps only in-frame clones here, not all; method: immunoSEQ multiplex PCR. The table shows some 150,000 clones, with more than 10% occurring only once. The source is a man younger than 35 with type 1 diabetes. The sequenced sample consisted of central memory CD4+ T cells from blood. The rearrangement uses TRBV7-8 and TRBJ1-2; 7 bases align to TRBD1. CDR3 DNA sequence: TGTGCCAGCAGCTTAGCCGAGACAGGGAACTATGGCTACACCTTC. This encodes CASSLAETGNYGYTF.